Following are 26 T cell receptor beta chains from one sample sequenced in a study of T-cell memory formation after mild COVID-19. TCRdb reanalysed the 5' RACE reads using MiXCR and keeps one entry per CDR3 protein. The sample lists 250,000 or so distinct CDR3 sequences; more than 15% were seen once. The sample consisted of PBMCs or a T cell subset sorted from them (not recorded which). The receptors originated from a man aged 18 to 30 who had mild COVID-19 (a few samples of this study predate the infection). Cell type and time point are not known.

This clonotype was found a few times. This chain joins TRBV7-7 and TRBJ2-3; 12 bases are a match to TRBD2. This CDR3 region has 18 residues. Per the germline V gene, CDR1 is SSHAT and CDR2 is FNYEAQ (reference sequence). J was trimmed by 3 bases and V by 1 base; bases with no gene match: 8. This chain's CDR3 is CASSLGASGGAGTDTQYF. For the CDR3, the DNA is TGTGCCAGCAGCTTAGGAGCTAGCGGGGGGGCCGGGACAGATACGCAGTATTTT.

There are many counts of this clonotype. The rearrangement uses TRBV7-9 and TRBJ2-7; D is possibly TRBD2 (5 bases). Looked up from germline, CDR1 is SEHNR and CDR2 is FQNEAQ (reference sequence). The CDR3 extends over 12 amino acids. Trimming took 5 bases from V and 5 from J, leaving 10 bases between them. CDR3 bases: TGTGCCAGCAGCCCCGGCGGGCACGAGCAGTACTTC. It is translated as CASSPGGHEQYF.

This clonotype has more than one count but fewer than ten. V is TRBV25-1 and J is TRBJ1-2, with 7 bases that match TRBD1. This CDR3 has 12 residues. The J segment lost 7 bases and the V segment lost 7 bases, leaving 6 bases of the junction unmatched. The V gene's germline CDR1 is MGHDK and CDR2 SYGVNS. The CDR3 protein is CASNRGWGGYTF. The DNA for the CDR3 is TGTGCCAGCAACAGGGGCTGGGGTGGCTACACCTTC.

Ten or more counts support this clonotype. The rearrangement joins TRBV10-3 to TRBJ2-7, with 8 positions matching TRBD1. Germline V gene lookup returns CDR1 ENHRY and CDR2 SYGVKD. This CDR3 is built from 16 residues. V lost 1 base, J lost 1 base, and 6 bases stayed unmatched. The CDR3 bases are TGTGCCATCAGTGAGTACAGGACAGGGCGTTCCTACGAGCAGTACTTC. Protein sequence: CAISEYRTGRSYEQYF.

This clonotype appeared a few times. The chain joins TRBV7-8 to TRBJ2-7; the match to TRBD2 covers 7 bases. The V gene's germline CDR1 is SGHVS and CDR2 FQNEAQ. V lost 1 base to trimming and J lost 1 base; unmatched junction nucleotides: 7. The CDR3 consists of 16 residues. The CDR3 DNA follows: TGTGCCAGCAGCTTAGTCGCGGGGGTTACTTCCTACGAGCAGTACTTC. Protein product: CASSLVAGVTSYEQYF.

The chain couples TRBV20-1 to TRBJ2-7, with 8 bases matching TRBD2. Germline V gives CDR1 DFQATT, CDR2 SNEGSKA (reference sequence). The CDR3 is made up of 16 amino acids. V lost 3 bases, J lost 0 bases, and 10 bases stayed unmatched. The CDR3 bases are TGCAGTGCTAGGGAGTACGGCGGGGGGACCTCCTACGAGCAGTACTTC. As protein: CSAREYGGGTSYEQYF.

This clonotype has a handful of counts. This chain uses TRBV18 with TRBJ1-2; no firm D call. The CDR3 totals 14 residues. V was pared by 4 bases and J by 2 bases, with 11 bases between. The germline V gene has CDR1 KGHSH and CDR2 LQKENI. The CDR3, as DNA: TGTGCCAGCTCACTTACTCCGGTGAACTATGGCTACACCTTC. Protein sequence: CASSLTPVNYGYTF.

The CDR3 DNA reads TGCGCCAGCAGCCCTAGGGCTAGCGGGGCCAACACAGATACGCAGTATTTT. It codes for CASSPRASGANTDTQYF. This chain uses TRBV5-1 with TRBJ2-3, with TRBD2 matching 9 bases. There are 17 residues in the CDR3. The V and J ends lost 4 bases and 2 bases, in that order; junction bases with no gene match: 11. Germline V lookup: CDR1 SGHRS, CDR2 YFSETQ.

CDR3 sequence: CSAGDSPFSYGYTF. Written as DNA, the CDR3 is TGCAGTGCTGGGGACAGCCCATTTTCCTATGGCTACACCTTC. This chain uses TRBV20-1 with TRBJ1-2; 7 bases match TRBD1. There are 14 residues in the CDR3. Germline CDR1 is DFQATT and CDR2 is SNEGSKA (reference sequence). With V trimmed by 5 bases and J by 4 bases, 10 bases remained unmatched.

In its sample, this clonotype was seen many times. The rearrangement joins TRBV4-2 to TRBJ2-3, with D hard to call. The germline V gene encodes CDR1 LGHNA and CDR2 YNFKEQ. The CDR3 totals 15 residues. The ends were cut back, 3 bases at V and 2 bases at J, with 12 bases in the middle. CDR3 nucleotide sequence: TGTGCCAGCAGCCAGGGTCACCCTGCCACAGATACGCAGTATTTT. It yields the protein CASSQGHPATDTQYF.

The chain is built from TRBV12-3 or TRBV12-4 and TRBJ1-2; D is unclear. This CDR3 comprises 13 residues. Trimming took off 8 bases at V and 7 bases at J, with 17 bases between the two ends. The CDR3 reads CASRRGRSFGYTF. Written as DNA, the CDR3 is TGTGCCAGCCGAAGAGGAAGGTCCTTTGGCTACACCTTC.

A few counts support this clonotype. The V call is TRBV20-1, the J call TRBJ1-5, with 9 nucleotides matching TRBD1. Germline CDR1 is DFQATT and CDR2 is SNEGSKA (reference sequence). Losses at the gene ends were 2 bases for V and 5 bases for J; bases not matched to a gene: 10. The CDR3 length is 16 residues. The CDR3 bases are TGCAGTGCTAGACGCCCTGGGACAGGGCAAGATCAGCCCCAGCATTTT. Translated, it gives CSARRPGTGQDQPQHF.

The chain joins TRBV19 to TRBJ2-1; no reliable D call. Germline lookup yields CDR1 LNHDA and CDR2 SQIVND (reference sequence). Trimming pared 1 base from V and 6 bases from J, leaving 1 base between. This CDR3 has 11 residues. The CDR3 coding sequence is TGTGCCAGTAGTATAGCCAATGAGCAGTTCTTC. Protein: CASSIANEQFF.

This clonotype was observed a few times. This CDR3 is CASSGTGRFGDTQYF. CDR3 in DNA: TGTGCCAGCAGTGGGACAGGGAGGTTTGGAGATACGCAGTATTTT. The J gene is TRBJ2-3, the V gene TRBV6-1, with 8 positions matching TRBD1. The CDR3 loop spans 15 amino acids. V lost 4 bases and J lost 5; bases outside the gene matches: 8. Germline CDR1 MNHNS, CDR2 SASEGT.

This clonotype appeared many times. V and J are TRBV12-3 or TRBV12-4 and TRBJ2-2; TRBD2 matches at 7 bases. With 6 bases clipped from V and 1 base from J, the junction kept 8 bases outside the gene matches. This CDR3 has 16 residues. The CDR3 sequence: CASSPLWGGNTGELFF. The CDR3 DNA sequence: TGTGCCAGCAGCCCCCTTTGGGGGGGGAACACCGGGGAGCTGTTTTTT.

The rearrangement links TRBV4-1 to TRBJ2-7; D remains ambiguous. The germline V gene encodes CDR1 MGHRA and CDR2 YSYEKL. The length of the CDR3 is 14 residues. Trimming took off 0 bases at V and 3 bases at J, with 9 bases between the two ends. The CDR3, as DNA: TGCGCCAGCAGCCAAGATGACGGTTACTACGAGCAGTACGTC. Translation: CASSQDDGYYEQYV.

The DNA of the CDR3 is TGTGCCAGCAGTTACGAGTTGGGCTATGAGCAGTTCTTC. It is translated as CASSYELGYEQFF. The chain couples TRBV6-2 or TRBV6-3 to TRBJ2-1; D call uncertain. V lost 2 bases to trimming and J lost 8 bases, with 10 bases between them. Germline V gene lookup returns CDR1 MNHEY and CDR2 SVGEGT. This CDR3 region has 13 residues.

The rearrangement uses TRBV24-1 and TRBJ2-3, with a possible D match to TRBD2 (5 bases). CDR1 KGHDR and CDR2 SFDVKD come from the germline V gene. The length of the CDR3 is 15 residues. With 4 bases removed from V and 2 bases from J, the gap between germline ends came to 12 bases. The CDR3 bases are TGTGCCACCAGTGACCCGGTGAGGGACACAGATACGCAGTATTTT. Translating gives CATSDPVRDTDTQYF.

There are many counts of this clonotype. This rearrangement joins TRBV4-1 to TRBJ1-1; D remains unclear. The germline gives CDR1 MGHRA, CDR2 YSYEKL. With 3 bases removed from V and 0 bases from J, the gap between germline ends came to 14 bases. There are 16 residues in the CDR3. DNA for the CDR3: TGCGCCAGCAGCCAGAGCTCTAGAATGTTGAACACTGAAGCTTTCTTT. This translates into CASSQSSRMLNTEAFF.

CDR3 region: CASSLDRGGYEQYF. CDR3 sequence (DNA): TGTGCCAGCTCACTGGACAGGGGGGGATACGAGCAGTACTTC. This rearrangement joins TRBV18 to TRBJ2-7; 10 bases line up with TRBD1. The CDR3 totals 14 residues. The V and J ends lost 4 bases and 4 bases, in that order; junction bases with no gene match: 4. Germline CDR1 and CDR2: KGHSH and LQKENI. Combining the CDR3 with reference TRBV18 and TRBJ2-7 gives the whole variable domain NAGVMQNPRHLVRRRGQEARLRCSPMKGHSHVYWYRQLPEEGLKFMVYLQKENIIDESGMPKERFSAEFPKEGPSILRIQQVVRGDSAAYFCASSLDRGGYEQYFGPGTRLTVT.

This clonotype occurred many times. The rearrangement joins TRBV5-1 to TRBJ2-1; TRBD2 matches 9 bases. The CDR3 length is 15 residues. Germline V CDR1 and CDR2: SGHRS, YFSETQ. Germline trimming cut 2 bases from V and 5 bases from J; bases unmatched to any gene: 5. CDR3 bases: TGCGCCAGCAGCTTCGGCGGGGGGGCCCACAATGAGCAGTTCTTC. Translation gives CASSFGGGAHNEQFF.

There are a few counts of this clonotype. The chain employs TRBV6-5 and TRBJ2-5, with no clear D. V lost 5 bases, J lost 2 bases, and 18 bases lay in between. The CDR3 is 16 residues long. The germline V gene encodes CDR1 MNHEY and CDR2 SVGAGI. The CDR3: CASSAGSKNGQETQYF. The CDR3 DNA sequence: TGTGCCAGCAGTGCAGGATCGAAGAATGGACAAGAGACCCAGTACTTC.

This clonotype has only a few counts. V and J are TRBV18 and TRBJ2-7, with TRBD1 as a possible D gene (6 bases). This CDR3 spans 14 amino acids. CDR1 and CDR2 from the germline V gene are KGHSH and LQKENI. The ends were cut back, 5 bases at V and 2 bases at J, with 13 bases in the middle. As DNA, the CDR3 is TGTGCCAGCTCAGAAAAACAGGGCCCCTACGAGCAGTACGTC. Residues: CASSEKQGPYEQYV.

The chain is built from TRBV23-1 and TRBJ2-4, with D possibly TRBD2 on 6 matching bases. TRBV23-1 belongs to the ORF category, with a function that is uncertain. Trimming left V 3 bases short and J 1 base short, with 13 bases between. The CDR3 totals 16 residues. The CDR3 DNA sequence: TGCGCCAGCAGTCACCCTGGGGGGAGGGCCAAAAACATTCAGTACTTC. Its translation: CASSHPGGRAKNIQYF.

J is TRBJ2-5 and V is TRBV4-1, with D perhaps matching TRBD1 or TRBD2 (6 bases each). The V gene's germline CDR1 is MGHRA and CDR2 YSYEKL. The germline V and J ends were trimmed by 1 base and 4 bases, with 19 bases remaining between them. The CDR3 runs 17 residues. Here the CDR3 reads CASSQGQYGGPRETQYF. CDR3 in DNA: TGCGCCAGCAGCCAAGGTCAATATGGGGGGCCGCGAGAGACCCAGTACTTC.

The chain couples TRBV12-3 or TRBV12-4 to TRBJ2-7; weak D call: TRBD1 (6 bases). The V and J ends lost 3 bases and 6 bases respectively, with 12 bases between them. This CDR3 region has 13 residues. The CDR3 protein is CASSFNRESEQYF. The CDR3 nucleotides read TGTGCCAGCAGTTTTAACAGGGAAAGCGAGCAGTACTTC.